This TCR beta chain was found in a study of regulatory T cells in long-lasting Graves disease. Building the TCR beta libraries relied on iRepertoire HTBI primers, and CDR3 regions underwent Arm-PCR. TCRdb independently ran MiXCR on the multiplex PCR reads; one entry per CDR3 protein. The repertoire has 400,000 to 550,000 distinct CDR3 sequences, about a sixth of them found once; the top ten carry about 10%. Time point here: newly diagnosed GD, antithyroid drugs for less than 3 months. After RNA was extracted from PBMCs, the TCR library was made from it. The sample holds a few counts of this clonotype. An end of the junction differs from the germline gene, which may be a read error. The CDR3 is made up of 21 amino acids. From germline, CDR1 is ENHRY and CDR2 SYGVKD. The sample was also linked to a second study, of T cells in Graves' hyperthyroidism and ophthalmopathy.

The J gene is TRBJ2-5, the V gene TRBV10-3; maybe TRBD2 (6 bases). The source of this sequence is a young woman with Graves disease. Sample: peripheral blood mononuclear cells (PBMCs), taken at new diagnosis, from a patient treated with antithyroid drugs. CDR3 DNA: TGCACATCGGAGGGCCAGACTGTCCTCGCGGAGGGCCTCAAGCCCCAAGAGACCCAGTACTTC. Encoded protein: CTSEGQTVLAEGLKPQETQYF.